This TCR beta chain was retrieved from a study of blood T cell repertoires in COVID-19. The CDR3 runs to 20 residues. Germline values: CDR1 KGHDR, CDR2 SFDVKD. V lost 2 bases, J lost 2 bases, and 10 bases stayed unmatched. Clones were sequenced by immunoSEQ multiplex PCR, and TCRdb holds only the in-frame ones, with some missing. This repertoire shows 120,000 or so clones, roughly nine tenths found once; its top ten account for roughly 8%. The sample consisted of peripheral blood. V and J are TRBV24-1 and TRBJ2-1; TRBD2 aligns across 14 bases. The receptor was isolated from an older man who had recovered from COVID-19. CDR3 DNA: TGTGCCACCAGTGATTCCGGGACTAGCGGGAGTGAGGGCGCCTACAATGAGCAGTTCTTC. Translation: CATSDSGTSGSEGAYNEQFF.